This TCR beta chain is from a study of graft-versus-host responses after intestinal transplantation. Study-level information: Each recipient received a multivisceral, liver-intestinal, or isolated intestinal graft. Recipients uniformly received anti-thymocyte globulin induction, followed by tacrolimus and steroids for around 3 years.

Findings of the study overall: GvH clones were found in recipient marrow; some appeared first in ileum or blood. Some patients had graft-donor T cell macrochimerism, and their allografts showed high graft-versus-host to host-versus-graft clonal ratios.

Trimming at V came to 6 bases and at J to 1 base, leaving 8 bases not matched to a gene. Germline V CDR1 and CDR2: LNHDA, SQIVND (reference sequence). The CDR3 has 16 amino acids. In the case of this clone: Its antigen is currently unknown.

Data came from immunoSEQ multiplex PCR; TCRdb stores just in-frame clones and leaves some out. The sample carries over 45,000 clones, around 90% recorded once. The rearrangement links TRBV19 to TRBJ1-1, with 10 bases that match TRBD1. The TCR sequence derives from a human patient who received an intestinal transplant, so some T cells may come from the graft donor. The starting material was PBMCs, obtained 26 days after transplant. The CDR3 loop is CASRLDRGGGNTEAFF. CDR3 sequence (DNA): TGTGCCAGTAGACTGGACAGGGGGGGAGGGAACACTGAAGCTTTCTTT.